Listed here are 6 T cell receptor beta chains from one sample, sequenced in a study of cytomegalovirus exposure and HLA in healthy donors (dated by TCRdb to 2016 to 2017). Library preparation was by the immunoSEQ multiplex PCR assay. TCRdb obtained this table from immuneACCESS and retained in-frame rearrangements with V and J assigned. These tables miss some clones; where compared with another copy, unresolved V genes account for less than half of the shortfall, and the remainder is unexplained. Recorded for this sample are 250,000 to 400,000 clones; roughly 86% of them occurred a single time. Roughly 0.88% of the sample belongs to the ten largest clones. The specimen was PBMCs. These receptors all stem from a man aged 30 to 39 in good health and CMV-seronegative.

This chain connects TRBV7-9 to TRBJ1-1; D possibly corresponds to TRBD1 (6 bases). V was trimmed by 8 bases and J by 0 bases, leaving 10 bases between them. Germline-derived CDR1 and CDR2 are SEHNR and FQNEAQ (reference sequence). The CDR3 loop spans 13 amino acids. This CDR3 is CASAGAMNTEAFF. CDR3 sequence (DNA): TGTGCCAGCGCGGGGGCCATGAACACTGAAGCTTTCTTT. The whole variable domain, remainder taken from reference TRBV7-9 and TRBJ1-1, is DTGVSQNPRHKITKRGQNVTFRCDPISEHNRLYWYRQTLGQGPEFLTYFQNEAQLEKSRLLSDRFSAERPKGSFSTLEIQRTEQGDSAMYLCASAGAMNTEAFFGQGTRLTVV.

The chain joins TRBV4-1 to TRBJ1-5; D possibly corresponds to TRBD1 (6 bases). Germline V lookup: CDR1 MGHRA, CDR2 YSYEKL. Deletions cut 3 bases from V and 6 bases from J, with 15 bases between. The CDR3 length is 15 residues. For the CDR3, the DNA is TGCGCCAGCAGCCAGTCACAGGGATCGAGTCAGCCCCAGCATTTT. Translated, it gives CASSQSQGSSQPQHF.

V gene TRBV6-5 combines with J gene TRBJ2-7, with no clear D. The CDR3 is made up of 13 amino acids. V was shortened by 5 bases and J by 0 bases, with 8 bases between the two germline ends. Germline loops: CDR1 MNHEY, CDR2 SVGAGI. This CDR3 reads CASSVGYSYEQYF. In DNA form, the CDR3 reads TGTGCCAGCAGTGTGGGCTACTCCTACGAGCAGTACTTC.

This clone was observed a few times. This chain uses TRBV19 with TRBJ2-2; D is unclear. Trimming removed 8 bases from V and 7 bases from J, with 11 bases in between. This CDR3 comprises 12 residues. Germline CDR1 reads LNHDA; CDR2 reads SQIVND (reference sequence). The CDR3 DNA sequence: TGTGCCAGTTCTTGGCAAAGCGGGGAGCTGTTTTTT. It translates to CASSWQSGELFF.

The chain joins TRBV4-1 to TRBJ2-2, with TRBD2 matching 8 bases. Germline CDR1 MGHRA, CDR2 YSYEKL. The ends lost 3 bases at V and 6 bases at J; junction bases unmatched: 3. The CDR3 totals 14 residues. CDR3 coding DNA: TGCGCCAGCAGCCAGACTAGCGCAGCCGGGGAGCTGTTTTTT. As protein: CASSQTSAAGELFF.

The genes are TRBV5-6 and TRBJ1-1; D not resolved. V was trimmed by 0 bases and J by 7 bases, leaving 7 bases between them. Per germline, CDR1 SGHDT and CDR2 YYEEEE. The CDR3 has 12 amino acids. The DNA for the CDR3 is TGTGCCAGCAGCTTGGGACACCTTGAAGCTTTCTTT. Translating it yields CASSLGHLEAFF.